The clone carrying this TCR beta chain is a singleton in its sample. Its antigen is still unknown. CDR3 length: 16 amino acids. V shed 5 bases, J shed 0 bases, and the junction held 9 bases outside the gene matches. Germline CDR1 reads SGHTA; CDR2 reads FQGNSA. Sampled blood was obtained at baseline, cycle 4 day 1, and cycle 7 day 1. The data originate from a study of OX40 agonist ivuxolimab in advanced cancers. Study-level points and caveats: Antigens targeted by the expanded peripheral T cells were not determined.

The data were produced by immunoSEQ multiplex PCR, yet TCRdb's version contains in-frame clones alone and is incomplete. The sample holds 30,000 or so clones, roughly three quarters seen once. The specimen comprised CD4+ or CD8+ T cells sorted from blood, sampled in a trial of the OX40 agonist ivuxolimab. The gene calls are TRBV7-2 and TRBJ2-5; TRBD1 matches at 7 bases. This clonotype was obtained from an adult with an advanced solid tumor such as melanoma, head and neck, liver or kidney cancer. In DNA, the CDR3 is TGTGCCAGCAGCCATCCGGGACAGCCGTACCAAGAGACCCAGTACTTC. Amino acids: CASSHPGQPYQETQYF.